These 30 T cell receptor beta chains originate from one sample sequenced in a study of OX40 agonist ivuxolimab in advanced cancers. Generated by immunoSEQ multiplex PCR, the TCRdb table keeps only in-frame clones and is missing some. The data hold 65,000 to 95,000 clones, with about 92% observed a single time. Specimen: CD4+ or CD8+ T cells sorted from blood, collected in a trial of the OX40 agonist ivuxolimab. The source is an adult with an advanced solid tumor such as melanoma, head and neck, liver or kidney cancer.

The rearrangement joins TRBV19 to TRBJ2-3, with D perhaps TRBD2 (5 bases). V gave up 4 bases and J gave up 7 bases, with 6 bases separating them. The CDR3 is 11 amino acids. CDR1 is LNHDA, CDR2 SQIVND, per germline (reference sequence). CDR3 nucleotides: TGTGCCAGTAGTAACGGGAATACGCAGTATTTT. This gives the protein CASSNGNTQYF.

The J gene is TRBJ2-1, the V gene TRBV19; 9 bases line up with TRBD2. Germline V gene lookup returns CDR1 LNHDA and CDR2 SQIVND (reference sequence). The CDR3 contains 19 residues. The trim removed 3 bases at V and 5 bases at J, leaving 17 bases unmatched. CDR3 region: CASSINFPQGLAAHNEQFF. The CDR3 DNA reads TGTGCCAGTAGTATCAACTTCCCACAGGGACTAGCTGCCCACAATGAGCAGTTCTTC.

This chain connects TRBV28 to TRBJ2-2, with D perhaps matching TRBD2 (5 bases). The CDR3 extends over 14 amino acids. Trimming shortened V by 2 bases and J by 7 bases, and 11 bases separated the two germline ends. Germline V gives CDR1 MDHEN, CDR2 SYDVKM. The CDR3 loop is CASSLRRWGGELFF. DNA of the CDR3: TGTGCCAGCAGTTTAAGGAGGTGGGGCGGGGAGCTGTTTTTT.

The genes are TRBV18 and TRBJ2-2; no clear D. The CDR3 spans 14 residues. Trimming left V 6 bases short and J 2 bases short, with 10 bases between. Germline V CDR1 and CDR2: KGHSH, LQKENI. This chain's CDR3 is CASSKVPNTGELFF. The CDR3 bases are TGTGCCAGCTCCAAGGTCCCCAACACCGGGGAGCTGTTTTTT.

This rearrangement joins TRBV6-1 to TRBJ1-2, with a possible D match to TRBD1 (6 bases). This CDR3 is 14 amino acids long. V lost 0 bases, J lost 5 bases, and 10 bases lay in between. The germline CDR1 and CDR2 sequences are MNHNS and SASEGT. CDR3 DNA sequence: TGTGCCAGCAGTGAAGCTCGGGGGCTATATGGCTACACCTTC. It encodes CASSEARGLYGYTF.

This clone was seen only once. The V gene is TRBV13, the J gene TRBJ1-4, with unresolved D. The CDR3 is 13 amino acids. Germline lookup yields CDR1 PRHDT and CDR2 FYEKMQ (reference sequence). Between the trimmed V and J ends, which lost 5 bases and 7 bases, there was a span of 11 bases. The CDR3 DNA sequence: TGTGCCAGCAGCCGCCAGGTATCTGAAAAACTGTTTTTT. Its translation is CASSRQVSEKLFF.

The chain uses TRBV19 and TRBJ2-1, with 14 bases aligning to TRBD2. This CDR3 contains 16 residues. V shed 8 bases and J 7 bases; nucleotides not matched to a gene: 10. The germline CDR1 and CDR2 sequences are LNHDA and SQIVND (reference sequence). This CDR3 reads CASGRLAGGPRNEQFF. For the CDR3, the DNA is TGTGCCAGTGGGAGACTAGCGGGAGGGCCGAGGAATGAGCAGTTCTTC.

CDR3: CASIRNSYNEQFF. The CDR3 nucleotides are TGCGCCAGCATTCGGAATTCCTACAATGAGCAGTTCTTC. V usage is TRBV10-2 and J usage is TRBJ2-1; D remains ambiguous. CDR3 length: 13 amino acids. V was trimmed by 7 bases and J by 1 base, leaving 8 bases between them. Looked up from germline, CDR1 is WSHSY and CDR2 is SAAADI.

The genes are TRBV6-1 and TRBJ1-1; no clear D. V was shortened by 7 bases and J by 0 bases, with 6 bases between the two germline ends. Germline CDR1 reads MNHNS; CDR2 reads SASEGT. The CDR3 contains 12 residues. In nucleotides, the CDR3 is TGTGCCAGCACCAGCGTGAACACTGAAGCTTTCTTT. As protein: CASTSVNTEAFF.

This clone was counted a single time. This rearrangement joins TRBV6-8 to TRBJ1-1; no clear D gene. The CDR3 has 10 amino acids. Germline V lookup: CDR1 MNHGY, CDR2 SAAAGT. Trimming left V 5 bases short and J 10 bases short, with 8 bases between. This CDR3 is CASSGPGAFF. The CDR3 coding sequence is TGTGCCAGCAGTGGGCCTGGAGCTTTCTTT.

The chain is built from TRBV9 and TRBJ1-1, with unresolved D. Germline V gene data show CDR1 as SGDLS and CDR2 as YYNGEE. The V and J ends lost 3 bases and 2 bases respectively, with 11 bases between them. The CDR3 is 14 residues long. Here the CDR3 DNA reads TGTGCCAGCAGCGCGACCTTGGCTAACACTGAAGCTTTCTTT. The encoded protein is CASSATLANTEAFF.

The rearrangement links TRBV7-9 to TRBJ2-7; the match to TRBD2 covers 7 bases. Germline V gene data show CDR1 as SEHNR and CDR2 as FQNEAQ (reference sequence). Unmatched junction bases numbered 11, after V lost 7 bases and J lost 2 bases. This CDR3 comprises 15 residues. For the CDR3, the DNA is TGTGCCAGCAAAGGACTACAGCGGGACCCCTACGAGCAGTACTTC. Its translation is CASKGLQRDPYEQYF. The complete variable domain, with remaining parts taken from reference TRBV7-9 and TRBJ2-7, reads DTGVSQNPRHKITKRGQNVTFRCDPISEHNRLYWYRQTLGQGPEFLTYFQNEAQLEKSRLLSDRFSAERPKGSFSTLEIQRTEQGDSAMYLCASKGLQRDPYEQYFGPGTRLTVT.

This chain connects TRBV7-9 to TRBJ1-2; the match to TRBD1 covers 9 bases. The CDR3 covers 14 residues. In germline, CDR1 is SEHNR, CDR2 FQNEAQ (reference sequence). Trimming cost V 4 bases and J 4 bases; bases outside gene matches: 4. The CDR3 sequence: CASSSGQGAYGYTF. The CDR3 DNA reads as TGTGCCAGCAGCTCGGGACAGGGAGCCTATGGCTACACCTTC.

The V gene is TRBV5-1, the J gene TRBJ2-3; a possible D gene is TRBD1 (6 bases). Trimming left V 0 bases short and J 2 bases short, with 13 bases between. The V gene's germline CDR1 is SGHRS and CDR2 YFSETQ. This CDR3 is 16 amino acids long. The CDR3 DNA sequence: TGCGCCAGCAGCTTGGGGGCGACAGGACCCACAGATACGCAGTATTTT. Translating gives CASSLGATGPTDTQYF.

This clone came up once. The chain has TRBV29-1 and TRBJ2-1, with D hard to call. Germline CDR1 SQVTM, CDR2 ANQGSEA. The germline V and J ends were trimmed by 6 bases and 7 bases, with 16 bases remaining between them. CDR3 length: 13 amino acids. CDR3 protein: CSVGLRARNEQFF. In DNA form, the CDR3 reads TGCAGCGTGGGCCTGAGAGCTAGAAATGAGCAGTTCTTC.

The chain joins TRBV30 to TRBJ1-6; weak D call: TRBD1 (5 bases). CDR1 is GTSNPN and CDR2 is SVGIG in the germline V gene (reference sequence). V was cut by 4 bases and J by 7 bases, with 14 bases left in between. The CDR3 spans 14 residues. CDR3: CAWTSGQGNSPLHF. The CDR3 DNA reads TGTGCCTGGACCTCGGGGCAGGGAAATTCACCCCTCCACTTT.

A few counts support this clone. The rearrangement joins TRBV2 to TRBJ1-1; a possible D gene is TRBD1 (6 bases). CDR3 length: 11 amino acids. The ends were cut back, 8 bases at V and 8 bases at J, with 12 bases in the middle. The germline CDR1 and CDR2 sequences are SNHLY and FYNNEI. This CDR3 reads CASHGTLEAFF. The CDR3 nucleotides read TGTGCCAGCCACGGGACACTGGAAGCTTTCTTT.

The V and J genes are TRBV5-4 and TRBJ1-4; 9 nucleotides agree with TRBD1. The J segment lost 8 bases and the V segment lost 4 bases, leaving 9 bases of the junction unmatched. The V gene's germline CDR1 is SGHNT and CDR2 YYREEE (reference sequence). The CDR3 covers 15 residues. This CDR3 reads CASSRLGGTGEKLFF. DNA for the CDR3: TGTGCCAGCAGCCGACTTGGGGGGACAGGGGAAAAACTGTTTTTT. Filled out from reference TRBV5-4 and TRBJ1-4, the complete variable domain reads ETGVTQSPTHLIKTRGQQVTLRCSSQSGHNTVSWYQQALGQGPQFIFQYYREEENGRGNFPPRFSGLQFPNYSSELNVNALELDDSALYLCASSRLGGTGEKLFFGSGTQLSVL.

The chain has TRBV10-1 and TRBJ1-1; a possible D gene is TRBD1 (5 bases). This CDR3 comprises 15 residues. CDR1 and CDR2 from the germline V gene are WNHNN and SYGVQD (reference sequence). Trimming took off 0 bases at V and 1 base at J, with 9 bases between the two ends. CDR3 in amino acids: CASSESGLTNTEAFF. The CDR3 DNA is TGCGCCAGCAGTGAGTCGGGGCTAACGAACACTGAAGCTTTCTTT.

V gene TRBV7-2 combines with J gene TRBJ2-1; maybe TRBD1 (6 bases). The CDR3 has 15 residues. Germline V lookup: CDR1 SGHTA, CDR2 FQGNSA. V lost 1 base and J 6 bases, leaving 13 bases between the germline ends. The DNA of the CDR3 is TGTGCCAGCAGCTTAGAGGGCAGGGGTGTCAATGAGCAGTTCTTC. Its translation: CASSLEGRGVNEQFF.

This clone was observed a handful of times. The CDR3 region is CASRTGTGEASNQPQHF. The CDR3 nucleotides are TGTGCCAGCAGGACCGGGACAGGGGAGGCAAGCAATCAGCCCCAGCATTTT. The chain recombines TRBV2 with TRBJ1-5; TRBD1 matches 10 bases. V gave up 6 bases and J gave up 1 base; unmatched junction bases: 9. The germline CDR1 and CDR2 sequences are SNHLY and FYNNEI. The CDR3 totals 17 residues.

The V and J genes are TRBV7-2 and TRBJ2-5, with TRBD2 matching over 15 bases. This CDR3 spans 16 amino acids. Trimming cost V 6 bases and J 2 bases; bases outside gene matches: 4. Germline values: CDR1 SGHTA, CDR2 FQGNSA. The CDR3 loop is CASREGLAGGQETQYF. CDR3 nucleotide sequence: TGTGCCAGCAGAGAGGGACTAGCGGGAGGACAAGAGACCCAGTACTTC.

The chain has TRBV11-2 and TRBJ1-1, with D tentatively TRBD1 (6 bases). V lost 1 base, J lost 4 bases, and 13 bases lay in between. The CDR3 is made up of 15 amino acids. Germline V lookup: CDR1 SGHAT, CDR2 FQNNGV. The CDR3 here is CASSLVGGVGTEAFF. DNA for the CDR3: TGTGCCAGCAGCTTAGTTGGGGGCGTCGGCACTGAAGCTTTCTTT.

This chain links TRBV15 with TRBJ2-7, with D tentatively TRBD1 (5 bases). The CDR3 extends over 14 amino acids. Germline lookup yields CDR1 LNHNV and CDR2 YYDKDF (reference sequence). Trimming took off 1 base at V and 3 bases at J, with 10 bases between the two ends. This CDR3 is CATSRVRGNYEQYF. The CDR3, as DNA: TGTGCCACCAGCAGAGTTAGGGGAAACTACGAGCAGTACTTC.

This chain joins TRBV5-1 and TRBJ1-5; D unclear. CDR1 is SGHRS and CDR2 is YFSETQ in the germline V gene. The V and J ends lost 0 bases and 3 bases respectively, with 10 bases between them. This CDR3 has 15 amino acids. CDR3 region: CASSLGDKFNQPQHF. DNA of the CDR3: TGCGCCAGCAGCTTGGGCGACAAGTTCAATCAGCCCCAGCATTTT.

This chain links TRBV7-8 with TRBJ2-5, with D maybe TRBD2 (6 bases). The CDR3 consists of 15 residues. V lost 5 bases, J lost 0 bases, and 13 bases lay in between. Germline-derived CDR1 and CDR2 are SGHVS and FQNEAQ. The CDR3, as DNA: TGTGCCAGCAGCCCCAACTCGGGGGACCAAGAGACCCAGTACTTC. Its protein product is CASSPNSGDQETQYF.

This clone was observed once. The chain combines TRBV7-3 with TRBJ2-2; D unclear. Per germline, CDR1 SGHTA and CDR2 FQGTGA. CDR3 length equals 12 residues. V was clipped by 1 base and J by 7 bases, with 4 bases between them. The chain's CDR3 is CASSLRGGELFF. The CDR3 region has the DNA TGTGCCAGCAGCTTAAGGGGCGGGGAGCTGTTTTTT.

The chain recombines TRBV6-1 with TRBJ2-1; no clear D gene. The CDR3 is 15 amino acids. V gave up 6 bases and J gave up 7 bases, with 19 bases separating them. Germline lookup yields CDR1 MNHNS and CDR2 SASEGT. The CDR3 loop reads CASRESPRAANEQFF. CDR3 bases: TGTGCCAGCAGAGAGTCACCCCGGGCCGCAAATGAGCAGTTCTTC.

V gene TRBV7-9 combines with J gene TRBJ2-7; D is uncertain. Trimming removed 4 bases from V and 4 bases from J, with 14 bases in between. The CDR3 runs 14 residues. The germline CDR1 and CDR2 sequences are SEHNR and FQNEAQ (reference sequence). CDR3 sequence: CASSSFLPLYEQYF. The DNA of the CDR3 is TGTGCCAGCAGCTCCTTCCTGCCTCTGTACGAGCAGTACTTC.

The chain recombines TRBV21-1 with TRBJ2-4; the tabulated D call, TRBD2, remains unverified against the DNA. TRBV21-1 is given as a pseudogene. There are 19 residues in the CDR3. The CDR3 region has the DNA TGTGCCAGCAGCAAAGAATCTAGAGACACGGGGAACTACAAAAACATTCAGTACTTC. It encodes CASSKESRDTGNYKNIQYF.